A single T cell receptor (beta chain) is shown here with its context. The antigen is not known. Sequencing used immunoSEQ multiplex PCR; TCRdb keeps in-frame clones, though not all of them. This sample has some 140,000 clones, with 90% to 95% found just once. This sample is drawn from a study of T cell responses to AZD1222 COVID-19 vaccine. Study-wide points: Close to half of all spike-specific TCRs reportedly target regions of the variants that are unmutated. There were mostly white British donors and more females than males, and clonal diversity was possibly underestimated.

The length of the CDR3 is 14 residues. Germline V gene lookup returns CDR1 SGHTA and CDR2 FQGNSA. V lost 5 bases and J 6 bases, leaving 13 bases between the germline ends. This TCR derives from an adult in good health. Here the sequenced sample was peripheral blood, taken on day 0 of AZD1222 vaccination. This chain uses TRBV7-2 with TRBJ2-2; the D call may be TRBD1 or TRBD2 (6 bases each). The CDR3 sequence is CASSLGGRAGELFF. The CDR3 coding sequence is TGTGCCAGCAGCCTAGGGGGGCGGGCCGGGGAGCTGTTTTTT.